The T cell receptor (beta chain) described here comes from a study of cytomegalovirus exposure and HLA in healthy donors. The germline V gene has CDR1 SGDLS and CDR2 YYNGEE. The trim removed 4 bases at V and 7 bases at J, leaving 9 bases unmatched. The CDR3 is 14 amino acids. Primers: 60 Vbeta forward and 13 Jbeta reverse. Only in-frame clones appear in the TCRdb table, and some are missing; sequencing was by immunoSEQ multiplex PCR. The sample holds around 150,000 clones; around 86% are singletons and the top ten take roughly 1.9%. Sample: PBMCs. The clonotype originates from a human donor in good health. The chain has TRBV9 and TRBJ1-2; 8 bases agree with TRBD1. CDR3 amino acids: CASSPRDRGAGYTF. The CDR3, as DNA: TGTGCCAGCAGCCCCCGAGACAGGGGAGCTGGCTACACCTTC.